What follows is one TCR beta chain and its context. Its antigen is currently not known. Per-base qualities were not stored, and no clone one base away is much larger. This sample stems from a study of Graves' ophthalmopathy and Graves' hyperthyroidism (dated by TCRdb to the late 2010s). Study-wide context: Peripheral blood was collected at initial diagnosis, prior to any treatment. In total, approximately 140 blood samples were TCR-sequenced: approximately 42 ophthalmopathy, roughly 80 hyperthyroidism and about 17 hyperthyroidism-to-ophthalmopathy patients. An independent validation cohort was composed of approximately 18 hyperthyroidism patients and 15 to 17 patients who later progressed from hyperthyroidism to ophthalmopathy. The study used TCR beta repertoire signatures to distinguish Graves' ophthalmopathy from Graves' hyperthyroidism and to predict progression to ophthalmopathy. A discovery set of about 99 patients (under 45 ophthalmopathy, 55 to 60 stable hyperthyroidism) was enrolled to explore V-J signatures distinguishing ophthalmopathy from hyperthyroidism. Following sample collection, hyperthyroidism patients were given methimazole at a starting dose of 30 mg daily, and ophthalmopathy patients were given high-dose intravenous methylprednisolone. In over 5 hyperthyroidism patients, the T-cell repertoire of thyroid tissue was compared with the T-cell repertoire of blood. General findings and caveats noted by the study authors: No statistical method was used to predetermine the sample size, and group allocation was not hidden from the investigators. In cross-validation, the 13-signature model distinguished ophthalmopathy from stable hyperthyroidism with 85% to 90% sensitivity and 81% to 83% specificity, and in the test set the corresponding values were roughly 80% and 75%. Among expanded thyroid clonotypes with frequency above 0.001, most also showed up in blood, which suggests that blood repertoires may reflect the thyroid immune response. In validation, the model predicted ophthalmopathy progression with 70.59% sensitivity and roughly 72% specificity; roughly 11 predicted patients were CT-confirmed with GO in a median of approximately six months.

The CDR3 measures 18 amino acids from cysteine to phenylalanine. Of the read, only the CDR3 DNA is kept; its 54 bases are in frame from base 1. The V end gives up 3 bases and the J end 4 bases, leaving 10 bases in the junction not matched to a gene. TCR beta CDR3 regions were amplified from RNA transcripts for repertoire sequencing. The first round of RT-PCR was done with HTBI primers and the Qiagen OneStep RT-PCR kit, and was followed by a second round of multiplex PCR, then size selection and purification. The libraries underwent paired-end sequencing with 100 bp reads on an Illumina HiSeq2000. The study's own analysis went as follows. SOAPnuke was used to process the reads, throwing out any read that had adapters, had uncalled bases, had a mean Phred below 15, or lacked an exact constant-primer or identifier match. COPE v1.2.5 was used to merge high-quality paired reads. Each unique nucleotide sequence was defined as a clonotype, and clonotypes were aligned to IMGT TRB V, D and J references with MiTCR v1.1. The analysis was limited to V-J combinations with a frequency above 0.0001, which together covered roughly 99% of the repertoires. For each V-J combination, a TCR clonal expansion and chaos score was defined as F50 clonal expansion divided by the chaos observed in the TCRdist matrix. Welch's t-statistics and random forest were used to narrow the features down to about a dozen V-J combinations, which were then fed into a naive Bayes classifier. The similarity between thyroid and blood repertoires was quantified using the Morisita-Horn index. TCRdb applied fastp at Q25 and MiXCR to the public reads, then kept only in-frame beta chains. For every CDR3 protein sequence, its rows merge into one entry that carries the most common genes and DNA. What appears here as the V and J calls and clone size reflects TCRdb's work, not the paper's. A total of about 740,000 distinct CDR3 sequences appear in this sample, roughly 41% of them only once. The top ten constitute roughly 46% of the sample.

Patients with ophthalmopathy had moderately to severely active disease, with a Clinical Activity Score of 3 or more, a NOSPECS grade of 4 or more, and a disease duration of less than 3 months. Patients with other autoimmune diseases, uncontrolled infections, pregnancy or lactation were excluded. Diagnosis relied on clinical symptoms, serum thyroxine, TRAb, thyroid ultrasound and orbital computed tomography. PBMCs were isolated from about 9 ml of fresh peripheral blood by Ficoll-Paque density gradient centrifugation. Total RNA was extracted using Trizol reagent, and RNA quality was checked on an Agilent 2100 Bioanalyzer.

The TCR sequence derives from an adult man with Graves' ophthalmopathy. Sequenced: peripheral blood. The rearrangement combines TRBV12-3 or TRBV12-4 with TRBJ2-6; 9 central bases correspond to TRBD1. Read as DNA, the sequence is TGTGCCAGCAGTTTTCAGGGACAGGGATTGTTAGGGGCCAACGTCCTGACTTTC. The translation is CASSFQGQGLLGANVLTF.